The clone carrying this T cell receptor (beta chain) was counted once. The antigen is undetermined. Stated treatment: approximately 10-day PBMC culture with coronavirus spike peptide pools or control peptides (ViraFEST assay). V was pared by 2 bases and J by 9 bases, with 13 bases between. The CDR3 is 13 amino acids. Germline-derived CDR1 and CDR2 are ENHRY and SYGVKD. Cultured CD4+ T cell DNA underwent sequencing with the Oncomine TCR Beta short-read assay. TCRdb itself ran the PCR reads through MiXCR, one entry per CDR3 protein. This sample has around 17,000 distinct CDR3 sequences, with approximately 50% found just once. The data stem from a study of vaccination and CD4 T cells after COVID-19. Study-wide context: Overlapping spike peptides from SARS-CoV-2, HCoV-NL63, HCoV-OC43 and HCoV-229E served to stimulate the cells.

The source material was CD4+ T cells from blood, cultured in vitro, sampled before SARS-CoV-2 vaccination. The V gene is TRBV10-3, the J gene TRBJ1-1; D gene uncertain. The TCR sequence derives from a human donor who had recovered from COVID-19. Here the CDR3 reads CAISESPFGQAFF. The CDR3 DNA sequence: TGTGCCATCAGTGAGAGTCCATTCGGGCAAGCTTTCTTT.